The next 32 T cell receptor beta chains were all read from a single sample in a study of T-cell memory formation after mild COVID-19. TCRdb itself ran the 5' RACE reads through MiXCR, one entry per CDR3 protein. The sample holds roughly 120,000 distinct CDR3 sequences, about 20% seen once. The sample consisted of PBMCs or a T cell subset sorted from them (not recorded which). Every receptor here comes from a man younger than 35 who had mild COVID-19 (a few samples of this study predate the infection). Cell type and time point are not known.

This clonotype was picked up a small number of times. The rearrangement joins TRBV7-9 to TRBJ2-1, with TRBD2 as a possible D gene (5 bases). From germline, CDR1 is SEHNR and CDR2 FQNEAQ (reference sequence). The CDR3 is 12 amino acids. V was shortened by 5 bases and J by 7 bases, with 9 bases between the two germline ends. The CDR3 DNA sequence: TGTGCCAGCAGCGTCACGGGGAATGAGCAGTTCTTC. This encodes CASSVTGNEQFF. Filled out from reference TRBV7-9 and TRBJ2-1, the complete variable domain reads DTGVSQNPRHKITKRGQNVTFRCDPISEHNRLYWYRQTLGQGPEFLTYFQNEAQLEKSRLLSDRFSAERPKGSFSTLEIQRTEQGDSAMYLCASSVTGNEQFFGPGTRLTVL.

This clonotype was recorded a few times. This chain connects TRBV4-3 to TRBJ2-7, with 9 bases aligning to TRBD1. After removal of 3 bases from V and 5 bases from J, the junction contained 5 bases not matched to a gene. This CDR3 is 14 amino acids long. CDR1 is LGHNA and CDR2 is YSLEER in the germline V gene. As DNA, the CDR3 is TGCGCCAGCAGCCATAGGACAGGGGCAAACGAGCAGTACTTC. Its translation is CASSHRTGANEQYF.

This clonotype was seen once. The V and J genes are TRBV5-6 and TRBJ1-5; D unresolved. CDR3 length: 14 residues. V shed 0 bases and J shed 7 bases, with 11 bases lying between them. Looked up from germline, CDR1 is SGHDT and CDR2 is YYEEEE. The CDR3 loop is CASSLAESRQPQHF. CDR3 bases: TGTGCCAGCAGCTTGGCTGAGTCGCGGCAGCCCCAGCATTTT.

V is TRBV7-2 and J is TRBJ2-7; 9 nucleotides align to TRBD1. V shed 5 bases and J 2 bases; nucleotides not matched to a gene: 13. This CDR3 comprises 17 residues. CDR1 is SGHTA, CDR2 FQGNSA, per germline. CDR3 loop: CASSDPLGQGTPYEQYV. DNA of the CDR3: TGTGCCAGCAGCGACCCCCTGGGACAGGGAACCCCCTACGAGCAGTACGTC.

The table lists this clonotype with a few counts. The DNA of the CDR3 is TGTGCCAGCAGTTTTCCGGGGACGGACTATGGCTACACCTTC. This gives the protein CASSFPGTDYGYTF. The chain uses TRBV12-3 or TRBV12-4 and TRBJ1-2; a weak D match, TRBD1 (5 bases). V lost 3 bases to trimming and J lost 3 bases, with 11 bases between them. CDR3 length equals 14 residues.

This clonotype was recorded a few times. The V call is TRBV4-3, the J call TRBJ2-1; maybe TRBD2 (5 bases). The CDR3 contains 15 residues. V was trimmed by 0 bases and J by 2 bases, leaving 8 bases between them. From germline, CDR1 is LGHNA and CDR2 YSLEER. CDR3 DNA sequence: TGCGCCAGCAGCCAAGATGACGGGGCCTACAATGAGCAGTTCTTC. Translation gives CASSQDDGAYNEQFF.

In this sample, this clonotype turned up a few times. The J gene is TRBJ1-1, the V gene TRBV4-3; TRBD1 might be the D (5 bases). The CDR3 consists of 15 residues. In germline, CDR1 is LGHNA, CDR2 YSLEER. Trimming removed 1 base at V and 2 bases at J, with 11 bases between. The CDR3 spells CASSQAPGANTEAFF. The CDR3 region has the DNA TGCGCCAGCAGCCAAGCCCCCGGGGCAAACACTGAAGCTTTCTTT.

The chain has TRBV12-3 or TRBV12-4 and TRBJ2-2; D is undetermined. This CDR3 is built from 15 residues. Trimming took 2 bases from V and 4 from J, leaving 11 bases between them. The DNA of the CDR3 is TGTGCCAGCAGTTTACCCCAGATGGCCACCGGGGAGCTGTTTTTT. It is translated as CASSLPQMATGELFF.

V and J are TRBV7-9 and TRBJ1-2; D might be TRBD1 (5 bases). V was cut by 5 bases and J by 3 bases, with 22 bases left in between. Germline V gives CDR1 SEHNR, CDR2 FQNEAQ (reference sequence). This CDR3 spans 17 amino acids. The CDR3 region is CASSPRLGLARDYGYTF. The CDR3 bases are TGTGCCAGCAGCCCAAGATTGGGGCTTGCTAGGGACTATGGCTACACCTTC.

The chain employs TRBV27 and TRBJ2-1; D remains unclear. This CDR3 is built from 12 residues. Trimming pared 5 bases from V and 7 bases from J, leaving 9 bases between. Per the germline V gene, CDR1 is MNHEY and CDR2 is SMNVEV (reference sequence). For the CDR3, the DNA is TGTGCCAGCAGTCCGACAAGGAATGAGCAGTTCTTC. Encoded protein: CASSPTRNEQFF.

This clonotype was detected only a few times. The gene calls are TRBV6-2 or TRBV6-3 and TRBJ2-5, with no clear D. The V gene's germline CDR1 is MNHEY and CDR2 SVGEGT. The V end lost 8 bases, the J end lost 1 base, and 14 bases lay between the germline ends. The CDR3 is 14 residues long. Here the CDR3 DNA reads TGTGCCAGCGGCCTAGAAGGAATCCAAGAGACCCAGTACTTC. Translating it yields CASGLEGIQETQYF.

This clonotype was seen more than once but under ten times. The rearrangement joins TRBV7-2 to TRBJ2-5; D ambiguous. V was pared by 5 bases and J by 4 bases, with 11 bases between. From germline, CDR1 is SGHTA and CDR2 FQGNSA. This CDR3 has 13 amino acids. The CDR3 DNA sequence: TGTGCCAGCAGCCAGCCCCCGGGAGAGACCCAGTACTTC. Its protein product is CASSQPPGETQYF.

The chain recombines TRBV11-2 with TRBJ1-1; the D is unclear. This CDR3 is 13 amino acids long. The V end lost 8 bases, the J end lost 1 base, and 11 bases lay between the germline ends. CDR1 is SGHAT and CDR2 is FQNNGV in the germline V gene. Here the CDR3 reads CASGRGGNTEAFF. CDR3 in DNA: TGTGCCAGCGGCCGTGGCGGGAACACTGAAGCTTTCTTT. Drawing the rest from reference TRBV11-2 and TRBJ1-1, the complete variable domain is EAGVAQSPRYKIIEKRQSVAFWCNPISGHATLYWYQQILGQGPKLLIQFQNNGVVDDSQLPKDRFSAERLKGVDSTLKIQPAKLEDSAVYLCASGRGGNTEAFFGQGTRLTVV.

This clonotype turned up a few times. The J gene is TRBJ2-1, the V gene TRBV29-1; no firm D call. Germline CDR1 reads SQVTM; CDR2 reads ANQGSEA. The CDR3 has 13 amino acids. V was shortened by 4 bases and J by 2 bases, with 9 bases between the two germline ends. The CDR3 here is CSVVLTTYNEQFF. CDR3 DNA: TGCAGCGTTGTCCTAACTACCTACAATGAGCAGTTCTTC.

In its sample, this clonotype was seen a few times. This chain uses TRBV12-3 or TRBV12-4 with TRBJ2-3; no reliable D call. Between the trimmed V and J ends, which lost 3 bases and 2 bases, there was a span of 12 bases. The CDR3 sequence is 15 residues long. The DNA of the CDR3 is TGTGCCAGCAGTTTGCGCGGTACTTACACAGATACGCAGTATTTT. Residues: CASSLRGTYTDTQYF.

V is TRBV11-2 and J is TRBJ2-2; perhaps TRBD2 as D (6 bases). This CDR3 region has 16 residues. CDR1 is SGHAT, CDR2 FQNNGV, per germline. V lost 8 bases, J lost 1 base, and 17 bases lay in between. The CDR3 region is CASFNGVAENTGELFF. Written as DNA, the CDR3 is TGTGCCAGCTTTAATGGAGTAGCGGAGAACACCGGGGAGCTGTTTTTT.

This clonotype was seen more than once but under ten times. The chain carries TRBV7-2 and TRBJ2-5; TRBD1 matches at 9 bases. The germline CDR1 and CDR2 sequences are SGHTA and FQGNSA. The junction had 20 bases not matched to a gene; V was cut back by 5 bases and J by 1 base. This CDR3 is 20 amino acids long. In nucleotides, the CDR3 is TGTGCCAGCAGCGCCCTTATCCCAGGGACAGGGAGGTTGGGCCAAGAGACCCAGTACTTC. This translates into CASSALIPGTGRLGQETQYF. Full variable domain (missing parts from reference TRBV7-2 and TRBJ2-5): GAGVSQSPSNKVTEKGKDVELRCDPISGHTALYWYRQSLGQGLEFLIYFQGNSAPDKSGLPSDRFSAERTGGSVSTLTIQRTQQEDSAVYLCASSALIPGTGRLGQETQYFGPGTRLLVL.

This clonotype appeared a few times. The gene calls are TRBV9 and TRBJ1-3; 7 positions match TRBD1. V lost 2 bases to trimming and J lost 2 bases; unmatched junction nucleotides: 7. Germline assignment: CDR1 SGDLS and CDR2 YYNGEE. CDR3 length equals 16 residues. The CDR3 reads CASSVTGEPPGNTIYF. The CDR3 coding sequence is TGTGCCAGCAGCGTTACAGGGGAACCCCCTGGAAACACCATATATTTT.

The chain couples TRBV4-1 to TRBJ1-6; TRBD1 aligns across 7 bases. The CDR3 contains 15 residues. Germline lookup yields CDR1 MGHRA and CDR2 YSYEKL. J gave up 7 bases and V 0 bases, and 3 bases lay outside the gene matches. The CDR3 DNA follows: TGCGCCAGCAGCCAAGAGACAGGGATCAATTCACCCCTCCACTTT. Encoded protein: CASSQETGINSPLHF.

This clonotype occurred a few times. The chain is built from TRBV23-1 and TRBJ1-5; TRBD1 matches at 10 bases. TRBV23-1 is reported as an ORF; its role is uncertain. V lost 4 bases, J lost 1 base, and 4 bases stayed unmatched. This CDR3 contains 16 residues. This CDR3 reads CASSPRTGGSNQPQHF. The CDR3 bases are TGCGCCAGCAGTCCACGGACAGGGGGAAGCAATCAGCCCCAGCATTTT.

The CDR3 region is CSARDRGRSYEQYF. The CDR3 region has the DNA TGCAGTGCCCGGGACAGGGGACGCTCCTACGAGCAGTACTTC. The gene calls are TRBV20-1 and TRBJ2-7; 10 bases agree with TRBD1. Germline values: CDR1 DFQATT, CDR2 SNEGSKA (reference sequence). The CDR3 has 14 residues. V lost 6 bases and J lost 0; bases outside the gene matches: 5.

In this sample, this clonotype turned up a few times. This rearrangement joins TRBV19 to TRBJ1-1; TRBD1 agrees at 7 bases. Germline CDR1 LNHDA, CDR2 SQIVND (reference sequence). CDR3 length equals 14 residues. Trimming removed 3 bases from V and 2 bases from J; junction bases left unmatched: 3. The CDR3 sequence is CASSITGANTEAFF. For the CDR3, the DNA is TGTGCCAGTAGTATCACAGGGGCCAACACTGAAGCTTTCTTT.

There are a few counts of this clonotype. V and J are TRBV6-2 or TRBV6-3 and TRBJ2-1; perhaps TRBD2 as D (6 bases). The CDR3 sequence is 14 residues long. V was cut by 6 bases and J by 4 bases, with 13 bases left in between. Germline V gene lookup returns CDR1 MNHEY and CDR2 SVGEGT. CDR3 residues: CASSLRDFYNEQFF. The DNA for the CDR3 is TGTGCCAGCAGCCTCCGGGACTTTTACAATGAGCAGTTCTTC.

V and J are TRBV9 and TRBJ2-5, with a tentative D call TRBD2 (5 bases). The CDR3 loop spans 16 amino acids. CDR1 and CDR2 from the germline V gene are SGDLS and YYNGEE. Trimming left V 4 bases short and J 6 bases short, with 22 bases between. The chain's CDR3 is CASSPWGVLFSQTQYF. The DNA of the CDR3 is TGTGCCAGCAGCCCCTGGGGAGTGTTGTTCAGTCAGACCCAGTACTTC. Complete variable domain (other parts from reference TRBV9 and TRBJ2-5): DSGVTQTPKHLITATGQRVTLRCSPRSGDLSVYWYQQSLDQGLQFLIQYYNGEERAKGNILERFSAQQFPDLHSELNLSSLELGDSALYFCASSPWGVLFSQTQYFGPGTRLLVL.

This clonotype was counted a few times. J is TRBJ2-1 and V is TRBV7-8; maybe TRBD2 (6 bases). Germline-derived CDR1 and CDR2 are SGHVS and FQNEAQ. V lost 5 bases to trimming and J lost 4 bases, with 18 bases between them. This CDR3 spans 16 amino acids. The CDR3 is CASSPPGVGTYNEQFF. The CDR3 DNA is TGTGCCAGCAGCCCCCCGGGGGTCGGGACGTACAATGAGCAGTTCTTC.

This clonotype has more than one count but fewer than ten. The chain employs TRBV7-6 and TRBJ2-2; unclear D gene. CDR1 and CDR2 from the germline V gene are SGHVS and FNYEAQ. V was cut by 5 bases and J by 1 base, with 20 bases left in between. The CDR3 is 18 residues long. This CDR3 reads CASSAVGDGPLNTGELFF. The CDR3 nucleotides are TGTGCCAGCAGCGCCGTGGGTGATGGCCCGCTGAACACCGGGGAGCTGTTTTTT.

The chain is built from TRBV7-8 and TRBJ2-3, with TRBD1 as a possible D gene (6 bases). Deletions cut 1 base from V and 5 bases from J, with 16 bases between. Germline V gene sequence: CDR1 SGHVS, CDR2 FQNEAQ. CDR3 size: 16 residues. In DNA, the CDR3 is TGTGCCAGCAGCTTAGTTAGCGCCTTAGGGGGAGATACGCAGTATTTT. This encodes CASSLVSALGGDTQYF.

The CDR3 loop reads CASSLEGSNQPQHF. The CDR3 bases are TGTGCCAGCAGTTTAGAGGGTAGCAATCAGCCCCAGCATTTT. V is TRBV12-3 or TRBV12-4 and J is TRBJ1-5; D uncertain. The CDR3 consists of 14 residues. V gave up 1 base and J gave up 0 bases, with 4 bases separating them.

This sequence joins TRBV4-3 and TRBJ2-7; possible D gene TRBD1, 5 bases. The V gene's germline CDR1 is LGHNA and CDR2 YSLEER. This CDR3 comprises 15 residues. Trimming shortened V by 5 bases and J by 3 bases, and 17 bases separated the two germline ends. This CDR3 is CASSGRHDSLYEQYF. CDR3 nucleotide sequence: TGCGCCAGCAGCGGGCGTCACGACAGTCTCTACGAGCAGTACTTC.

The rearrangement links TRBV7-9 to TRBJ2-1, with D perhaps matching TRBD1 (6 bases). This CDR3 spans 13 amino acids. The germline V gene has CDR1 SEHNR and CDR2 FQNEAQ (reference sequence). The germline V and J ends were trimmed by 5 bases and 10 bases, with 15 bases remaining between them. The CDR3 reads CASSLGEGDEQFF. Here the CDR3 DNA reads TGTGCCAGCAGCCTCGGAGAGGGGGACGAGCAGTTCTTC.

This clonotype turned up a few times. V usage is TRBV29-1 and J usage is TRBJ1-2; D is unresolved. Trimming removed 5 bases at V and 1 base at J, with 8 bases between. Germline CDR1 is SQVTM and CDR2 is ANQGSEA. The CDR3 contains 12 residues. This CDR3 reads CSVSTYNYGYTF. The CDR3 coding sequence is TGCAGCGTTTCTACGTATAACTATGGCTACACCTTC. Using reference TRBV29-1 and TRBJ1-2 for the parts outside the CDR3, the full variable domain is SAVISQKPSRDICQRGTSLTIQCQVDSQVTMMFWYRQQPGQSLTLIATANQGSEATYESGFVIDKFPISRPNLTFSTLTVSNMSPEDSSIYLCSVSTYNYGYTFGSGTRLTVV.

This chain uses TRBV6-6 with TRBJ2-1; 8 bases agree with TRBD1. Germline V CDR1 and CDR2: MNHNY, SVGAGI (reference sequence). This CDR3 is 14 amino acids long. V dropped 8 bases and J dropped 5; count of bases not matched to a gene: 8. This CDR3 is CASSIRGLHNEQFF. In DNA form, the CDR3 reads TGTGCCAGCTCGATCAGGGGGCTTCACAATGAGCAGTTCTTC.